A few counts support the clone carrying this T cell receptor beta chain. Its matching antigen is unknown. This specimen belongs to a study of cytomegalovirus exposure and HLA in healthy donors. Study results and caveats: Later on, an analysis showed TCR association rates differing by HLA locus, with DRB1 the most and HLA-C the fewest. Excluded were some V segments that proved indistinguishable, including TRBV6-2 and TRBV6-3.

As for the donors, each was a healthy bone marrow donor. Amplification used 60 Vbeta primers and 13 Jbeta primers. Only in-frame clones appear in the TCRdb table, and some are missing; sequencing was by immunoSEQ multiplex PCR. The sample carries some 150,000 clones, 77% recorded once. The trim removed 5 bases at V and 1 base at J, leaving 6 bases unmatched. The V gene's germline CDR1 is MNHEY and CDR2 SMNVEV (reference sequence). The CDR3 is 15 residues long. The rearrangement uses TRBV27 and TRBJ1-1; 8 bases agree with TRBD1. Sequencing was performed on PBMCs. The clonotype comes from a woman aged 25 to 39 in good health and CMV-seronegative. CDR3 sequence (DNA): TGTGCCAGCAGTCTCCAGGGACAGGCGAACACTGAAGCTTTCTTT. Translating gives CASSLQGQANTEAFF.